The clone carrying this T cell receptor beta chain has just one count. Its antigen is currently unknown. A second PCR, run for roughly 6 to 11 cycles, used a sample-barcoded 5' primer plus a J-beta primer mix. Using its own MiXCR run on the 5' RACE reads, TCRdb lists one record per CDR3 protein. Of about 780,000 distinct CDR3 sequences in the sample, under 80% were seen once. This sample was taken from a study of blood T cells in healthy people across ages. Study conclusions and caveats: Investigators treated diversity estimates from one million T cells as underestimates.

This CDR3 has 15 residues. Trimming took off 6 bases at V and 4 bases at J, with 19 bases between the two ends. Germline CDR1 and CDR2: DFQATT and SNEGSKA (reference sequence). The donors, healthy Caucasians from Russia, were aged about 6 to 90. Specimen: blood. This sequence was found in a man in his thirties or forties in good health. The chain recombines TRBV20-1 with TRBJ1-5, with D maybe TRBD1 (5 bases). The CDR3 protein is CSARAGLRPNQPQHF. The CDR3 DNA follows: TGCAGTGCCCGGGCGGGACTGAGACCAAATCAGCCCCAGCATTTT.